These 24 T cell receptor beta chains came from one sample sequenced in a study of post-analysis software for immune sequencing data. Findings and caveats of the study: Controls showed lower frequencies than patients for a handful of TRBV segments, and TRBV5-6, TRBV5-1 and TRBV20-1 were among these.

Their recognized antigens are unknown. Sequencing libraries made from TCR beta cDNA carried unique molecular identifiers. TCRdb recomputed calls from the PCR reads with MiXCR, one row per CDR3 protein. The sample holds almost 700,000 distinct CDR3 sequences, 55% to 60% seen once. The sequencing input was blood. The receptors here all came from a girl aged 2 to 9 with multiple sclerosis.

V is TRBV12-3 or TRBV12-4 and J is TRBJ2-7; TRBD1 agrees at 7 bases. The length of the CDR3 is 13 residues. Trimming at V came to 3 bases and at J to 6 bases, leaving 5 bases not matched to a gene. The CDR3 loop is CASSFKGASEQYF. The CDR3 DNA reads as TGTGCCAGCAGTTTTAAGGGGGCATCCGAGCAGTACTTC.

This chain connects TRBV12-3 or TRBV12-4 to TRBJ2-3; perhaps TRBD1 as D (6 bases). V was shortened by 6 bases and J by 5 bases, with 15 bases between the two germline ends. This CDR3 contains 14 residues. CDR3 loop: CASRSQGKIDTQYF. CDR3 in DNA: TGTGCCAGCAGGAGCCAGGGGAAAATAGATACGCAGTATTTT.

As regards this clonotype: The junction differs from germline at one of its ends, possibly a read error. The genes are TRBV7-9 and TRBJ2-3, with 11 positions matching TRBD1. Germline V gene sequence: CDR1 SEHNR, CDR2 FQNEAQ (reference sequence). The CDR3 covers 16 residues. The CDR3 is CACSLDRGRDTDTQYF. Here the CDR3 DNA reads TGTGCCTGCAGCCTGGACAGGGGGCGCGACACAGATACGCAGTATTTT.

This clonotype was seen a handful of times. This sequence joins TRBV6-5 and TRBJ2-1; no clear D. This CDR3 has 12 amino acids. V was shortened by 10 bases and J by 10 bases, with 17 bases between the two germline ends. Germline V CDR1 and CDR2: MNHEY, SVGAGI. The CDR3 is CATGLVFREQFF. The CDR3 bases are TGTGCCACCGGGTTGGTTTTTCGCGAGCAGTTCTTC.

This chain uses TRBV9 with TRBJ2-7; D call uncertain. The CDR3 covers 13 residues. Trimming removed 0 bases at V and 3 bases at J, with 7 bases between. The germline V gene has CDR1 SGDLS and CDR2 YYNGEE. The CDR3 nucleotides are TGTGCCAGCAGCGTAGCTAACAGCTACGAGCAGTACTTC. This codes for CASSVANSYEQYF. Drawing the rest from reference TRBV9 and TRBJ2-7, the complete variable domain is DSGVTQTPKHLITATGQRVTLRCSPRSGDLSVYWYQQSLDQGLQFLIQYYNGEERAKGNILERFSAQQFPDLHSELNLSSLELGDSALYFCASSVANSYEQYFGPGTRLTVT.

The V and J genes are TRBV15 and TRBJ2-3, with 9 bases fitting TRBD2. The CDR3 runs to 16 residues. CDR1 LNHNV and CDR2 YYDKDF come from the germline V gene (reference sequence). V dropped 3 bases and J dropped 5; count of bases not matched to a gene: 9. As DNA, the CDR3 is TGTGCCACCAGCAGCGGTCGCGCGGGGGGGCAAGATACGCAGTATTTT. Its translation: CATSSGRAGGQDTQYF.

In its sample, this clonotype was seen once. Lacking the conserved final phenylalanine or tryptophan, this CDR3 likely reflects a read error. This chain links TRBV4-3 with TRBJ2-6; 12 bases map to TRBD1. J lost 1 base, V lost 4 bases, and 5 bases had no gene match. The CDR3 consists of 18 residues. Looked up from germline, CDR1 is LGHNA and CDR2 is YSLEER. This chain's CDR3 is CASSLRGQGASGANVLTC. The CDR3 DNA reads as TGCGCCAGCAGCCTTAGGGGACAGGGGGCTTCTGGGGCCAACGTCCTGACTTGC.

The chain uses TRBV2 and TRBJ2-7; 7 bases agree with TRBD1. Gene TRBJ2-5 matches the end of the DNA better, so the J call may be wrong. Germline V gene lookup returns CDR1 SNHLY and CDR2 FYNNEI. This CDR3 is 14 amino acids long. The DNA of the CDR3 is TGTGCCAGCAGGACTACAGGGGCCAAGGAGACCCAGTACTTC. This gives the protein CASRTTGAKETQYF.

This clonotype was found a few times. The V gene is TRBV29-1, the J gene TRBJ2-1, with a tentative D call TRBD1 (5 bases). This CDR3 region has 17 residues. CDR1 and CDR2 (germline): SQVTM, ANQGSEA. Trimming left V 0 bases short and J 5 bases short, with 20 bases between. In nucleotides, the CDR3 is TGCAGCGTTGAAGATCAGCCCAGCTTTGGGGCCCACAATGAGCAGTTCTTC. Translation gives CSVEDQPSFGAHNEQFF.

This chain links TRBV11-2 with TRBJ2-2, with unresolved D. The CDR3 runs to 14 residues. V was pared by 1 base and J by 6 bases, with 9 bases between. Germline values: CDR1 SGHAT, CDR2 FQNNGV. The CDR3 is CASSLVTPPGELFF. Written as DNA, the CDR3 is TGTGCCAGCAGCTTAGTAACCCCGCCCGGGGAGCTGTTTTTT.

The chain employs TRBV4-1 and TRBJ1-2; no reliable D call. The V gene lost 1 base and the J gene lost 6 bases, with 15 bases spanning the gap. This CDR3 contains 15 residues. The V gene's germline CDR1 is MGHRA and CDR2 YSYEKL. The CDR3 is CASSQVVQYGDGYTF. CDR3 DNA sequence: TGCGCCAGCAGCCAAGTGGTACAGTATGGCGATGGCTACACCTTC.

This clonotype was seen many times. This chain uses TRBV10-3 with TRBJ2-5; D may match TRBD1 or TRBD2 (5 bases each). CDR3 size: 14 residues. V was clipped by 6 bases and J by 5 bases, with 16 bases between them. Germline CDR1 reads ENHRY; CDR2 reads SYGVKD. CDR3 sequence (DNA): TGTGCCATCAGACCCCCGGGGCCGGGGGAGACCCAGTACTTC. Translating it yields CAIRPPGPGETQYF.

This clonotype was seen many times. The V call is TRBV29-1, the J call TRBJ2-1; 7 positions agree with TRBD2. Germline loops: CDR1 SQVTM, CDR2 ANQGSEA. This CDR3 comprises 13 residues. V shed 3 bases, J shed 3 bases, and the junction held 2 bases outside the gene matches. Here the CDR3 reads CSVDGEGYNEQFF. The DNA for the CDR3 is TGCAGCGTTGACGGGGAGGGCTACAATGAGCAGTTCTTC.

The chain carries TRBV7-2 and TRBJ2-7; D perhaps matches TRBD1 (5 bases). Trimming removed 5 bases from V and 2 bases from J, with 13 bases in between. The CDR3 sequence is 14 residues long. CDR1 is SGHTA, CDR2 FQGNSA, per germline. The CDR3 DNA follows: TGTGCCAGCAGCCGAGACAGAAGCGCCTACGAGCAGTACTTC. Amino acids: CASSRDRSAYEQYF.

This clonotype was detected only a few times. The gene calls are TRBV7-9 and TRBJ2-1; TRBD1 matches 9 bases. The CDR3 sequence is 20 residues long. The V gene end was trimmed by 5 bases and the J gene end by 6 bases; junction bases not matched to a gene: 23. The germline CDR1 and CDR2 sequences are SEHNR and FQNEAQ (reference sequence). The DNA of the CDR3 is TGTGCCAGCAGCGAGATTGGTTCCCCCCGCCCGGGACAGGGACCCAATGAGCAGTTCTTC. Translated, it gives CASSEIGSPRPGQGPNEQFF.

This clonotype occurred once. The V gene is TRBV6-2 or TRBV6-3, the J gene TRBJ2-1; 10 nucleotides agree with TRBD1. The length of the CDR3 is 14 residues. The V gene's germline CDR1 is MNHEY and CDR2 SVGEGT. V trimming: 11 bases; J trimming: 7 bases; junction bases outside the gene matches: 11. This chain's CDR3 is CAGGSDRGDNEQFF. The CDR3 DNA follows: TGTGCCGGTGGATCGGACAGGGGGGATAATGAGCAGTTCTTC.

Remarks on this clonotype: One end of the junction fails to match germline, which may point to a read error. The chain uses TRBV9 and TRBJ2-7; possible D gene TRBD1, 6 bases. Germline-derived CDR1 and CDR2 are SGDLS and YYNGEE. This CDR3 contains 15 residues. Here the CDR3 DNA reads TGTGCCAGCAGCGTAGAGGGGGTTCCCTCCTACAAGCAGTACTTC. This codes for CASSVEGVPSYKQYF. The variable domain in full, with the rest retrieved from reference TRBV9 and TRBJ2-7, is DSGVTQTPKHLITATGQRVTLRCSPRSGDLSVYWYQQSLDQGLQFLIQYYNGEERAKGNILERFSAQQFPDLHSELNLSSLELGDSALYFCASSVEGVPSYKQYFGPGTRLTVT.

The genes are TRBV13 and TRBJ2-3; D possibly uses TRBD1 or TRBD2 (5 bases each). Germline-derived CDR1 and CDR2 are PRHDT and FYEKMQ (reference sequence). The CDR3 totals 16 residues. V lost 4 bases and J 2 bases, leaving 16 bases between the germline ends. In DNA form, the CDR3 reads TGTGCCAGCAGCTCACCGGGACGTAAGTCCACAGATACGCAGTATTTT. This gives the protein CASSSPGRKSTDTQYF.

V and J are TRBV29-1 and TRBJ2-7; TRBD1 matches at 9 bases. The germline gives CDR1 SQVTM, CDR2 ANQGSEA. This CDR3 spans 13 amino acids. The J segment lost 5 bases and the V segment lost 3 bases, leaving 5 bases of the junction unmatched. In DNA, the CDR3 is TGCAGCGTTGATCGACAGGGGGGCCACGAGCAGTACTTC. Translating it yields CSVDRQGGHEQYF.

This CDR3 is CASSQDSGTQETQYF. In DNA, the CDR3 is TGTGCCAGCAGCCAAGATAGCGGGACCCAAGAGACCCAGTACTTC. The chain joins TRBV3-1 to TRBJ2-5; 8 nucleotides match TRBD2. After removal of 0 bases from V and 1 base from J, the junction contained 1 base not matched to a gene. The V gene's germline CDR1 is LGHDT and CDR2 YNNKEL (reference sequence). This CDR3 contains 15 residues.

The DNA of the CDR3 is TGTGCCAGCAGTTTAACCGGGGCAGGCCTCCGGAACGAGCAGTACTTC. Translated, it gives CASSLTGAGLRNEQYF. V usage is TRBV27 and J usage is TRBJ2-7, with D perhaps matching TRBD1 or TRBD2 (5 bases each). The germline CDR1 and CDR2 sequences are MNHEY and SMNVEV (reference sequence). The V end was cut by 2 bases, the J end by 5 bases, with 19 bases between. The CDR3 totals 16 residues.

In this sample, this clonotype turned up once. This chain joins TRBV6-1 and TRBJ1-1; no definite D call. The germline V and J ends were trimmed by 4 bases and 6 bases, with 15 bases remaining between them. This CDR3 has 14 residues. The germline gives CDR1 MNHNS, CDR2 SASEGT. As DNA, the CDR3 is TGTGCCAGCAGTGGACTTCTGAAGGGCCCTGAAGCTTTCTTT. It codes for CASSGLLKGPEAFF.

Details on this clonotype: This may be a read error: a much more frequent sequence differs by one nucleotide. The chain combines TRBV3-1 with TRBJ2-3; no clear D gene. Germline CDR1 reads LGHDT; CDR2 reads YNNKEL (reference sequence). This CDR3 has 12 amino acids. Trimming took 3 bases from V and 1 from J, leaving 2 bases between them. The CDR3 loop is CASSQCTDTQYF. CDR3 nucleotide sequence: TGTGCCAGCAGCCAGTGCACAGATACGCAGTATTTT.

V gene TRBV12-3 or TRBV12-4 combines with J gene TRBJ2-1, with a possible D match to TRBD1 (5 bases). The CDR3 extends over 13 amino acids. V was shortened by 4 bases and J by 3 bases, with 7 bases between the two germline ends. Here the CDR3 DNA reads TGTGCCAGCAGTTGGGGCAACTACAATGAGCAGTTCTTC. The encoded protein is CASSWGNYNEQFF.